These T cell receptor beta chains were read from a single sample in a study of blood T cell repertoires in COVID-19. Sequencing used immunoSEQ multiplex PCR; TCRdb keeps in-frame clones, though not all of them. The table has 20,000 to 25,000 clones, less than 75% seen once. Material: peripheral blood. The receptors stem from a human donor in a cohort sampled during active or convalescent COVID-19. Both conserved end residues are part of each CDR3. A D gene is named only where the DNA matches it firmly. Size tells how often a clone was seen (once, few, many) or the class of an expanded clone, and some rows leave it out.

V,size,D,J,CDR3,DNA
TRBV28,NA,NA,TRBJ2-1,CASSLTGFAFF,TGTGCCAGCAGTTTAACAGGGTTTGCGTTCTTC
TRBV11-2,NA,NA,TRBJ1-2,CASSSEGPQSYTF,TGTGCCAGCAGCTCTGAGGGTCCTCAAAGCTACACCTTC
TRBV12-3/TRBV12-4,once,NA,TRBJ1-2,CASSLRQGDGYTF,TGTGCCAGCAGTTTACGGCAGGGCGATGGCTACACCTTC
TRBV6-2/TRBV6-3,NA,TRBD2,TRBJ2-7,CASSWPLAGGVFEQYF,TGTGCCAGCAGTTGGCCCCTAGCGGGAGGGGTGTTCGAGCAGTACTTC
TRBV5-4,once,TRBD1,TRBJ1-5,CASSSTPGQGNQPQHF,TGTGCCAGCAGCTCCACACCGGGACAGGGGAATCAGCCCCAGCATTTT
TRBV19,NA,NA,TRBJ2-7,CASSALSGPESYEQYF,TGTGCCAGTAGTGCCCTTAGCGGACCCGAGTCCTACGAGCAGTACTTC
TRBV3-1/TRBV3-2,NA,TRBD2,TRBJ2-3,CASSQGTSGGHRLTDTQYF,TGTGCCAGCAGCCAAGGGACTAGCGGGGGTCACCGTCTCACAGATACGCAGTATTTT
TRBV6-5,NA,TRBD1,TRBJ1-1,CASRGTGRTEAFF,TGTGCCAGCAGAGGGACAGGGAGGACTGAAGCTTTCTTT
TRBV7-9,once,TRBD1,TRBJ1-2,CASSPPYHGQAYYGYTF,TGTGCCAGCAGCCCTCCCTACCATGGACAGGCTTACTATGGCTACACCTTC
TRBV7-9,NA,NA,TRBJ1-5,CASSLGGGWNQPQHF,TGTGCCAGCAGCTTAGGAGGAGGTTGGAATCAGCCCCAGCATTTT